The next 8 T cell receptor beta chains were all read from a single sample in a study of blood T cell repertoires in COVID-19. Only in-frame clones appear in the TCRdb table, and some are missing; sequencing was by immunoSEQ multiplex PCR. The sample lists a few hundred thousand clones, over 75% occurring once. Sequencing was carried out using PBMCs or T cells enriched from blood (not recorded which). These receptors were collected from a man aged 25 to 40 who had recovered from COVID-19.

V is TRBV11-2 and J is TRBJ1-6; D unresolved. The V and J ends lost 5 bases and 10 bases respectively, with 18 bases between them. CDR3 length equals 15 residues. Germline V gene sequence: CDR1 SGHAT, CDR2 FQNNGV. The CDR3 here is CASSRTRFQRSPLHF. The CDR3 DNA reads TGTGCCAGCAGCAGGACTCGATTCCAACGATCACCCCTCCACTTT.

The chain employs TRBV18 and TRBJ1-1, with D maybe TRBD1 (6 bases). The germline V gene has CDR1 KGHSH and CDR2 LQKENI. V was trimmed by 2 bases and J by 3 bases, leaving 16 bases between them. CDR3 length: 16 amino acids. The CDR3 nucleotides read TGTGCCAGCTCACCAGGGTCGGGGGGCTGGGACACTGAAGCTTTCTTT. Its translation: CASSPGSGGWDTEAFF. The complete variable domain, with remaining parts taken from reference TRBV18 and TRBJ1-1, reads NAGVMQNPRHLVRRRGQEARLRCSPMKGHSHVYWYRQLPEEGLKFMVYLQKENIIDESGMPKERFSAEFPKEGPSILRIQQVVRGDSAAYFCASSPGSGGWDTEAFFGQGTRLTVV.

V gene TRBV5-1 combines with J gene TRBJ2-1; 12 bases line up with TRBD1. This CDR3 has 14 residues. From germline, CDR1 is SGHRS and CDR2 YFSETQ. J lost 8 bases, V lost 7 bases, and 7 bases had no gene match. CDR3 sequence: CASLAGTGGYEQFF. CDR3 nucleotides: TGCGCCAGCCTTGCCGGGACAGGGGGCTATGAGCAGTTCTTC.

The chain carries TRBV9 and TRBJ2-1; 7 bases map to TRBD1. J gave up 9 bases and V 0 bases, and 9 bases lay outside the gene matches. CDR3 size: 15 residues. In germline, CDR1 is SGDLS, CDR2 YYNGEE. The CDR3 coding sequence is TGTGCCAGCAGCGTAGAACCGACCCCAGGGGGTGAGCAGTTCTTC. It encodes CASSVEPTPGGEQFF.

This clone appeared a few times. The J gene is TRBJ2-7, the V gene TRBV2; TRBD2 matches at 7 bases. This CDR3 spans 14 amino acids. The germline gives CDR1 SNHLY, CDR2 FYNNEI. The junction had 11 bases not matched to a gene; V was cut back by 10 bases and J by 2 bases. The CDR3 here is CATRFLGGAYEQYF. The CDR3 bases are TGTGCCACCCGATTTCTTGGGGGGGCCTACGAGCAGTACTTC.

This clone was seen just once. V and J are TRBV5-4 and TRBJ1-4; 9 nucleotides agree with TRBD1. Germline CDR1 SGHNT, CDR2 YYREEE (reference sequence). The length of the CDR3 is 15 residues. The trim removed 4 bases at V and 6 bases at J, leaving 7 bases unmatched. CDR3 DNA sequence: TGTGCCAGCAGCAAACAGGGGGCGAGAGATGAAAAACTGTTTTTT. Protein product: CASSKQGARDEKLFF.

This chain joins TRBV5-1 and TRBJ2-3; TRBD2 agrees at 14 bases. Per germline, CDR1 SGHRS and CDR2 YFSETQ. With 4 bases clipped from V and 4 bases from J, the junction kept 5 bases outside the gene matches. The CDR3 is made up of 16 amino acids. CDR3 coding DNA: TGCGCCAGCAGCGCGGGACTAGCGGGGGAGGCAGATACGCAGTATTTT. Encoded protein: CASSAGLAGEADTQYF.

CDR3 sequence reads: CSVAGVGNQPQHF. CDR3 coding DNA: TGCAGCGTTGCGGGGGTAGGCAATCAGCCCCAGCATTTT. This chain joins TRBV29-1 and TRBJ1-5; maybe TRBD1 (5 bases). CDR1 and CDR2 (germline): SQVTM, ANQGSEA. The V and J ends lost 4 bases and 2 bases respectively, with 9 bases between them. The CDR3 runs to 13 residues.